These 23 T cell receptor beta chains share one sample of origin, sequenced in a study of shared clonotypes between healthy human individuals. CD45RO-negative, CCR7-selected cells formed the naive CD8 fraction, which excluded terminally differentiated effector memory CD45RA+ cells. The data were produced by immunoSEQ multiplex PCR, yet TCRdb's version contains in-frame clones alone and is incomplete. The sample has around 560,000 clones; about 95% are singletons. The sequencing input was naive CD8+ T cells sorted from blood. The source of these receptors is a woman in her thirties in good health.

The rearrangement joins TRBV6-4 to TRBJ2-2; D unresolved. The CDR3 is made up of 13 amino acids. Germline loops: CDR1 MRHNA, CDR2 SNTAGT. The germline V and J ends were trimmed by 6 bases and 2 bases, with 7 bases remaining between them. For the CDR3, the DNA is TGTGCCAGCAGAGACGAAAACACCGGGGAGCTGTTTTTT. Residues: CASRDENTGELFF.

The V and J genes are TRBV7-8 and TRBJ1-2; D not certain. The germline V gene has CDR1 SGHVS and CDR2 FQNEAQ. The CDR3 length is 16 residues. Trimming cost V 4 bases and J 2 bases, with 17 bases left between them. The CDR3 DNA reads TGTGCCAGCAGCTCCAGAGCCCGGGTTTCCAACTATGGCTACACCTTC. This codes for CASSSRARVSNYGYTF.

The rearrangement joins TRBV4-2 to TRBJ1-4; TRBD1 agrees at 7 bases. There are 12 residues in the CDR3. The V gene end was trimmed by 0 bases and the J gene end by 14 bases; junction bases not matched to a gene: 3. The germline CDR1 and CDR2 sequences are LGHNA and YNFKEQ. This chain's CDR3 is CASSQDGQALFF. The DNA of the CDR3 is TGTGCCAGCAGCCAAGACGGACAGGCTCTGTTTTTT.

The rearrangement links TRBV4-1 to TRBJ2-5, with D perhaps being TRBD1 or TRBD2 (5 bases each). Germline lookup yields CDR1 MGHRA and CDR2 YSYEKL. V was cut by 0 bases and J by 2 bases, with 16 bases left in between. CDR3 length equals 17 residues. CDR3 protein: CASSQEGEFLWQETQYF. The DNA of the CDR3 is TGCGCCAGCAGCCAAGAAGGGGAGTTCTTGTGGCAAGAGACCCAGTACTTC.

The chain uses TRBV7-9 and TRBJ1-1; 8 bases line up with TRBD1. The J segment lost 9 bases and the V segment lost 1 base, leaving 10 bases of the junction unmatched. Germline CDR1 reads SEHNR; CDR2 reads FQNEAQ (reference sequence). The CDR3 runs to 15 residues. The chain's CDR3 is CASSLGDRPLRQAFF. The CDR3, as DNA: TGTGCCAGCAGCTTAGGGGACAGGCCTCTTAGACAAGCTTTCTTT.

The genes are TRBV5-4 and TRBJ2-7; D assignment may be TRBD1 or TRBD2 (5 bases each). Germline CDR1 SGHNT, CDR2 YYREEE (reference sequence). Trimming took 4 bases from V and 7 from J, leaving 12 bases between them. The CDR3 runs 12 residues. The CDR3 loop is CASSTGAREQYF. The CDR3 coding sequence is TGTGCCAGCAGCACCGGGGCCCGGGAGCAGTACTTC.

The chain has TRBV18 and TRBJ2-1, with 10 nucleotides matching TRBD2. V lost 2 bases to trimming and J lost 4 bases; unmatched junction nucleotides: 8. Germline CDR1 KGHSH, CDR2 LQKENI. The CDR3 covers 17 residues. The CDR3 region is CASSPFPPSGGYNEQFF. CDR3 in DNA: TGTGCCAGCTCACCATTCCCCCCTAGCGGGGGTTACAATGAGCAGTTCTTC.

V gene TRBV4-1 combines with J gene TRBJ1-1, with D tentatively TRBD1 (5 bases). The CDR3 extends over 15 amino acids. The V gene lost 1 base and the J gene lost 5 bases, with 14 bases spanning the gap. Germline loops: CDR1 MGHRA, CDR2 YSYEKL. The CDR3 region has the DNA TGCGCCAGCAGCCAAGGGTCCTGGGGGGGAACTGAAGCTTTCTTT. It translates to CASSQGSWGGTEAFF.

This rearrangement joins TRBV28 to TRBJ2-7, with D maybe TRBD2 (7 bases). The V end lost 6 bases, the J end lost 1 base, and 16 bases lay between the germline ends. The germline V gene encodes CDR1 MDHEN and CDR2 SYDVKM. The CDR3 has 15 residues. This chain's CDR3 is CASSNYREGSYEQYF. CDR3 in DNA: TGTGCCAGCAGCAATTACAGGGAGGGGTCCTACGAGCAGTACTTC.

The rearrangement uses TRBV7-9 and TRBJ1-5, with 9 bases fitting TRBD1. Trimming removed 3 bases from V and 4 bases from J; junction bases left unmatched: 4. The CDR3 spans 15 residues. Germline V gives CDR1 SEHNR, CDR2 FQNEAQ (reference sequence). CDR3 amino acids: CASSFGTGRNQPQHF. As DNA, the CDR3 is TGTGCCAGCAGCTTTGGGACAGGGCGAAATCAGCCCCAGCATTTT.

The V gene is TRBV7-3, the J gene TRBJ2-1; D is possibly TRBD2 (5 bases). This CDR3 is 15 amino acids long. Germline values: CDR1 SGHTA, CDR2 FQGTGA. V was cut by 1 base and J by 5 bases, with 12 bases left in between. The CDR3 spells CASSLMTLGDNEQFF. The CDR3 DNA follows: TGTGCCAGCAGCTTAATGACTCTCGGGGACAATGAGCAGTTCTTC. Drawing the rest from reference TRBV7-3 and TRBJ2-1, the complete variable domain is GAGVSQTPSNKVTEKGKYVELRCDPISGHTALYWYRQSLGQGPEFLIYFQGTGAADDSGLPNDRFFAVRPEGSVSTLKIQRTERGDSAVYLCASSLMTLGDNEQFFGPGTRLTVL.

In regard to this clone: The same CDR3 arises from other DNA sequences in this sample as well. The V gene is TRBV10-1, the J gene TRBJ2-7, with D hard to call. Trimming removed 0 bases from V and 0 bases from J, with 3 bases in between. The CDR3 consists of 13 residues. Germline CDR1 is WNHNN and CDR2 is SYGVQD (reference sequence). CDR3 in amino acids: CASSESGSYEQYF. The DNA of the CDR3 is TGCGCCAGCAGTGAGTCGGGCTCCTACGAGCAGTACTTC.

This clone was recorded only once. This sample also contains other DNA sequences that code for the same CDR3. The V gene is TRBV27, the J gene TRBJ2-7, with 7 bases fitting TRBD2. This CDR3 comprises 14 residues. Germline CDR1 and CDR2: MNHEY and SMNVEV (reference sequence). V was pared by 2 bases and J by 4 bases, with 5 bases of the junction left unmatched. CDR3 sequence (DNA): TGTGCCAGCAGTTTAGCGGGAGTATCGTACGAGCAGTACTTC. Encoded protein: CASSLAGVSYEQYF.

The rearrangement uses TRBV28 and TRBJ2-7; no firm D call. Per germline, CDR1 MDHEN and CDR2 SYDVKM. Trimming removed 9 bases at V and 2 bases at J, with 17 bases between. This CDR3 has 14 amino acids. The DNA for the CDR3 is TGTGCCAGTTCCCCGACTTTTCCGACCTACGAGCAGTACTTC. Translating gives CASSPTFPTYEQYF.

Only one count was recorded for this clone. This chain joins TRBV6-6 and TRBJ2-6; possibly TRBD2 for D (5 bases). Trimming shortened V by 2 bases and J by 6 bases, and 11 bases separated the two germline ends. This CDR3 spans 15 amino acids. CDR1 is MNHNY and CDR2 is SVGAGI in the germline V gene (reference sequence). DNA of the CDR3: TGTGCCAGCAGTTACCTCCCCGGGGAGGCCAACGTCCTGACTTTC. Translated, it gives CASSYLPGEANVLTF.

The chain links TRBV5-6 to TRBJ2-1, with 9 positions matching TRBD2. CDR1 and CDR2 (germline): SGHDT, YYEEEE. The V and J ends lost 4 bases and 4 bases, in that order; junction bases with no gene match: 3. The CDR3 has 14 residues. CDR3 DNA: TGTGCCAGCAGCCCCGCGGGGGGGTACAATGAGCAGTTCTTC. It yields the protein CASSPAGGYNEQFF.

The gene calls are TRBV7-6 and TRBJ2-1; 8 bases fit TRBD2. CDR3 size: 19 residues. With V trimmed by 1 base and J by 5 bases, 16 bases remained unmatched. Germline loops: CDR1 SGHVS, CDR2 FNYEAQ. The CDR3 DNA is TGTGCCAGCAGCTTAGACCCCCGGGTAGGAGCGGGGGAAAACAATGAGCAGTTCTTC. This sequence encodes CASSLDPRVGAGENNEQFF.

The chain couples TRBV29-1 to TRBJ2-1, with 9 bases fitting TRBD2. Germline CDR1 reads SQVTM; CDR2 reads ANQGSEA. The V segment lost 5 bases and the J segment 5 bases; nucleotides outside the gene matches: 4. The CDR3 is made up of 13 amino acids. CDR3: CSVMLAGDNEQFF. The CDR3, as DNA: TGCAGCGTTATGTTAGCGGGGGACAATGAGCAGTTCTTC.

This chain links TRBV5-1 with TRBJ1-1, with TRBD1 as a possible D gene (6 bases). Germline V gene sequence: CDR1 SGHRS, CDR2 YFSETQ. There are 18 residues in the CDR3. The ends were cut back, 4 bases at V and 0 bases at J, with 22 bases in the middle. The CDR3: CASSGYPEGGFMNTEAFF. The CDR3 coding sequence is TGCGCCAGCAGCGGCTATCCGGAGGGGGGTTTCATGAACACTGAAGCTTTCTTT. Variable domain in full (rest from reference TRBV5-1 and TRBJ1-1): KAGVTQTPRYLIKTRGQQVTLSCSPISGHRSVSWYQQTPGQGLQFLFEYFSETQRNKGNFPGRFSGRQFSNSRSEMNVSTLELGDSALYLCASSGYPEGGFMNTEAFFGQGTRLTVV.

This chain joins TRBV7-8 and TRBJ2-7; D may be TRBD2 (5 bases). CDR1 SGHVS and CDR2 FQNEAQ come from the germline V gene. V lost 5 bases, J lost 5 bases, and 25 bases lay in between. This CDR3 region has 17 residues. The CDR3 DNA follows: TGTGCCAGCAGCCTCGGGATTAGGCGGAAGAGATCGGACGAGCAGTACTTC. Its protein is CASSLGIRRKRSDEQYF.

The rearrangement links TRBV5-6 to TRBJ2-5, with 10 bases lining up with TRBD1. The end of the DNA is better explained by TRBJ2-7, so the J call may be wrong. Germline V gene data show CDR1 as SGHDT and CDR2 as YYEEEE. This CDR3 is 14 amino acids long. The CDR3 sequence: CASSPGQGSYEQYF. CDR3 coding DNA: TGTGCCAGCAGCCCGGGACAGGGGTCCTACGAGCAGTACTTC.

This clone was counted a single time. The chain carries TRBV29-1 and TRBJ2-1, with 7 positions matching TRBD1. Germline V lookup: CDR1 SQVTM, CDR2 ANQGSEA. V dropped 0 bases and J dropped 1; count of bases not matched to a gene: 3. CDR3 length: 15 residues. CDR3 loop: CSVEDRQGSYNEQFF. The CDR3 DNA follows: TGCAGCGTTGAAGATCGACAGGGATCCTACAATGAGCAGTTCTTC.

This chain uses TRBV28 with TRBJ1-1; TRBD1 matches 7 bases. This CDR3 spans 16 amino acids. With 4 bases clipped from V and 6 bases from J, the junction kept 14 bases outside the gene matches. Per the germline V gene, CDR1 is MDHEN and CDR2 is SYDVKM. In DNA, the CDR3 is TGTGCCAGCAGTTCCCCCCGGGAGGGGGCGGGTGCTGAAGCTTTCTTT. It translates to CASSSPREGAGAEAFF.